These 9 T cell receptor beta chains share one sample of origin, sequenced in a study of cytomegalovirus exposure and HLA in healthy donors. The PCR was carried out with 60 Vbeta primers and 13 Jbeta primers. TCRdb keeps only in-frame clones here, not all; method: immunoSEQ multiplex PCR. Of 150,000 to 200,000 clones listed, about 77% are singletons. The specimen sequenced was PBMCs. The receptors stem from a woman in her twenties or thirties in good health and CMV-seropositive.

The V call is TRBV5-1, the J call TRBJ2-6; 9 nucleotides agree with TRBD1. Germline V gene sequence: CDR1 SGHRS, CDR2 YFSETQ. The length of the CDR3 is 18 residues. Losses at the gene ends were 2 bases for V and 1 base for J; bases not matched to a gene: 7. The CDR3 is CASSLFLGTGSGANVLTF. The CDR3 DNA sequence: TGCGCCAGCAGCTTATTTCTCGGGACAGGGTCTGGGGCCAACGTCCTGACTTTC. The full variable domain, rest sourced from reference TRBV5-1 and TRBJ2-6, is KAGVTQTPRYLIKTRGQQVTLSCSPISGHRSVSWYQQTPGQGLQFLFEYFSETQRNKGNFPGRFSGRQFSNSRSEMNVSTLELGDSALYLCASSLFLGTGSGANVLTFGAGSRLTVL.

The V gene is TRBV11-2, the J gene TRBJ1-1; D is ambiguous. V was clipped by 3 bases and J by 0 bases, with 20 bases between them. This CDR3 region has 18 residues. The germline V gene has CDR1 SGHAT and CDR2 FQNNGV. CDR3 sequence (DNA): TGTGCCAGCAGCTTCCAAAAATCGCTAGCCCCGATGAACACTGAAGCTTTCTTT. Protein: CASSFQKSLAPMNTEAFF.

The chain recombines TRBV7-9 with TRBJ2-7; 7 bases are shared with TRBD1. The CDR3 length is 16 residues. Trimming cost V 5 bases and J 2 bases; bases outside gene matches: 12. Germline CDR1 is SEHNR and CDR2 is FQNEAQ (reference sequence). CDR3 coding DNA: TGTGCCAGCAGCACCTTAACCGGGACAGACGCCTACGAGCAGTACTTC. It is translated as CASSTLTGTDAYEQYF. The full variable domain, its missing parts supplied by reference TRBV7-9 and TRBJ2-7, is DTGVSQNPRHKITKRGQNVTFRCDPISEHNRLYWYRQTLGQGPEFLTYFQNEAQLEKSRLLSDRFSAERPKGSFSTLEIQRTEQGDSAMYLCASSTLTGTDAYEQYFGPGTRLTVT.

The rearrangement uses TRBV7-9 and TRBJ1-1, with 8 bases aligning to TRBD1. J was trimmed by 4 bases and V by 2 bases; bases with no gene match: 3. The CDR3 runs to 14 residues. CDR1 is SEHNR, CDR2 FQNEAQ, per germline (reference sequence). CDR3 in amino acids: CASSLPGQGTEAFF. The CDR3 DNA sequence: TGTGCCAGCAGCTTACCCGGACAGGGCACTGAAGCTTTCTTT.

CDR3 sequence (DNA): TGTGCCAGCAGCTCGGGGGGCGGGGGCCAAGAGACCCAGTACTTC. Translated, it gives CASSSGGGGQETQYF. V usage is TRBV7-2 and J usage is TRBJ2-5; D is perhaps TRBD2 (7 bases). V was shortened by 4 bases and J by 1 base, with 13 bases between the two germline ends. This CDR3 contains 15 residues. Germline values: CDR1 SGHTA, CDR2 FQGNSA.

This rearrangement joins TRBV15 to TRBJ1-4, with 8 bases lining up with TRBD1. The germline CDR1 and CDR2 sequences are LNHNV and YYDKDF (reference sequence). The CDR3 covers 16 residues. Trimming removed 0 bases from V and 2 bases from J; junction bases left unmatched: 2. CDR3 in DNA: TGTGCCACCAGCAGAGATAGGGACAGGACTAATGAAAAACTGTTTTTT. It codes for CATSRDRDRTNEKLFF.

The chain employs TRBV5-1 and TRBJ2-5; tentative D call: TRBD1 (5 bases). Trimming took off 4 bases at V and 5 bases at J, with 15 bases between the two ends. Germline CDR1 reads SGHRS; CDR2 reads YFSETQ. The CDR3 runs 14 residues. CDR3 loop: CASSQTVIGETQYF. The CDR3 nucleotides are TGCGCCAGCAGCCAGACAGTCATCGGGGAGACCCAGTACTTC.

This chain links TRBV11-2 with TRBJ1-1, with TRBD1 identical over 8 bases. V dropped 3 bases and J dropped 0; count of bases not matched to a gene: 6. The germline V gene encodes CDR1 SGHAT and CDR2 FQNNGV. The CDR3 spans 16 residues. CDR3 nucleotide sequence: TGTGCCAGCAGCTTGGGACAGGCAACGATGAACACTGAAGCTTTCTTT. Protein: CASSLGQATMNTEAFF.

The V call is TRBV4-2, the J call TRBJ2-7; possibly TRBD1 for D (5 bases). CDR1 is LGHNA, CDR2 YNFKEQ, per germline. The CDR3 is made up of 12 amino acids. V lost 1 base to trimming and J lost 5 bases, with 6 bases between them. The CDR3 is CASSQGRDEQYF. The CDR3 DNA is TGTGCCAGCAGCCAAGGCAGGGACGAGCAGTACTTC.